These T cell receptor beta chains were read from a single sample in a study of blood T cell repertoires in COVID-19. TCRdb's table, derived via immunoSEQ multiplex PCR, lists solely in-frame clones and lacks some. The sample has some 190,000 clones; 70% to 90% are singletons. Sequenced material: peripheral blood. The receptors here all came from a woman in her 70s with active or convalescent COVID-19. The CDR3 runs from the conserved cysteine through the conserved F or W. The order of the fields is D gene, J gene, V gene, clone size, CDR3 protein, CDR3 DNA. A D gene is named only where the DNA matches it firmly. Clone size is stated in some rows and not others, as once, few, many or a class when expanded.

- TRBJ2-1 TRBV7-9 - CASRLSGNEQFF TGTGCCAGCAGACTGTCAGGGAATGAGCAGTTCTTC
TRBD1 TRBJ2-2 TRBV20-1 - CSASMTGSPGELFF TGCAGTGCTAGTATGACAGGGAGTCCCGGGGAGCTGTTTTTT
TRBD2 TRBJ2-2 TRBV24-1 once CATSGGGTGELFF TGTGCCACCAGTGGCGGGGGGACCGGGGAGCTGTTTTTT
- TRBJ2-2 TRBV5-1 - CASRAMRYTGELFF TGCGCCAGCAGAGCTATGAGGTACACCGGGGAGCTGTTTTTT
- TRBJ2-1 TRBV18 - CASSSITSLGLDNEQFF TGTGCCAGCTCGTCTATCACGTCTCTAGGATTGGACAATGAGCAGTTCTTC
TRBD2 TRBJ2-3 TRBV5-5 - CASSVLTGLAATDTQYF TGTGCCAGCAGCGTACTGACGGGACTAGCGGCCACAGATACGCAGTATTTT
TRBD1 TRBJ2-1 TRBV14 - CASSQSDRGEQFF TGTGCCAGCAGCCAATCTGACAGGGGGGAGCAGTTCTTC
TRBD2 TRBJ2-1 TRBV5-1 - CASSTGTSGVEQFF TGCGCCAGCAGCACGGGGACTAGCGGGGTTGAGCAGTTCTTC
TRBD1 TRBJ1-5 TRBV19 - CASTIRQGRSNQPQHF TGTGCCAGTACCATACGACAGGGAAGGAGCAATCAGCCCCAGCATTTT
- TRBJ2-1 TRBV2 few CASSDSARLYDNEQFF TGTGCCAGCAGTGACTCCGCACGACTATACGACAATGAGCAGTTCTTC
TRBD2 TRBJ2-3 TRBV5-1 - CASRSTSGTSTDTQYF TGCGCCAGCAGGTCGACTAGCGGAACTAGCACAGATACGCAGTATTTT
- TRBJ1-5 TRBV30 - CAWSVRGNQPQHF TGTGCCTGGAGTGTCCGGGGAAATCAGCCCCAGCATTTT
TRBD1 TRBJ1-6 TRBV30 once CAWSRTGPTRSPLHF TGTGCCTGGAGTCGGACAGGGCCCACGCGGTCACCCCTCCACTTT
TRBD1 TRBJ2-7 TRBV5-1 - CASSRGPGTGVGEQYF TGCGCCAGCAGCAGGGGGCCCGGGACAGGGGTTGGAGAGCAGTACTTC
- TRBJ1-6 TRBV6-5 - CASSTGQNNSPLHF TGTGCCAGCAGTACCGGACAAAATAATTCACCCCTCCACTTT
TRBD2 TRBJ2-2 TRBV19 - CASSIVGYGSGRLGTGELFF TGTGCCAGTAGTATAGTAGGGTACGGTAGCGGGAGACTCGGCACCGGGGAGCTGTTTTTT
TRBD1 TRBJ2-5 TRBV28 - CASRRQGQETQYF TGTGCCAGCAGGAGACAGGGCCAAGAGACCCAGTACTTC
- TRBJ1-6 TRBV6-5 once CASSYSPNSPLHF TGTGCCAGCAGTTACTCTCCGAATTCACCCCTCCACTTT
TRBD1 TRBJ1-5 TRBV6-2/TRBV6-3 - CASSYSGGQGTYSNQPQHF TGTGCCAGCAGTTACTCGGGAGGACAGGGAACTTATAGCAATCAGCCCCAGCATTTT
- TRBJ2-5 TRBV7-2 - CASDGGGVETQYF TGTGCCTCCGATGGAGGAGGGGTCGAGACCCAGTACTTC
- TRBJ2-2 TRBV15 - CATSTSRVGTGELFF TGTGCCACCAGCACCAGCCGGGTCGGCACCGGGGAGCTGTTTTTT
- TRBJ2-2 TRBV5-4 - CASSFRVTGELFF TGTGCCAGCAGCTTCCGGGTCACCGGGGAGCTGTTTTTT
TRBD1 TRBJ1-1 TRBV5-1 - CASTASTGVNTEAFF TGCGCCAGCACCGCTTCGACAGGGGTGAACACTGAAGCTTTCTTT
- TRBJ2-7 TRBV4-1 - CASRRHDRSYEQYF TGCGCCAGCAGACGTCATGACAGATCCTACGAGCAGTACTTC
TRBD2 TRBJ2-3 TRBV5-1 few CASSSLAGGPTDTQYF TGCGCCAGCAGCTCCCTAGCGGGAGGGCCCACAGATACGCAGTATTTT
TRBD1 TRBJ2-2 TRBV6-5 - CASSYSGQGPGELFF TGTGCCAGCAGTTACTCAGGACAGGGTCCCGGGGAGCTGTTTTTT
- TRBJ1-1 TRBV19 - CASSAGRGSTEAFF TGTGCCAGTAGCGCCGGGCGGGGCTCCACTGAAGCTTTCTTT
- TRBJ1-1 TRBV18 many CASSPDTLGRNTEAFF TGTGCCAGCTCACCCGACACTCTCGGGAGGAACACTGAAGCTTTCTTT
- TRBJ1-2 TRBV7-6 few CASTPGGGYGYTF TGTGCCAGCACCCCGGGCGGAGGCTATGGCTACACCTTC
- TRBJ2-7 TRBV15 - CATSRVPQGDYEQYF TGTGCCACCAGCAGAGTCCCACAGGGCGACTACGAGCAGTACTTC
- TRBJ2-1 TRBV6-5 - CASNRAENNEQFF TGTGCCAGCAATAGAGCGGAAAACAATGAGCAGTTCTTC
- TRBJ1-1 TRBV5-1 - CASSLVGGMNTEAFF TGCGCCAGCAGCTTGGTGGGGGGGATGAACACTGAAGCTTTCTTT